One and the same sample provided the 10 T cell receptor beta chains below, sequenced in a study of CD8+ T cells in alopecia areata. Stated treatment: oral pan-JAK inhibitor, 5-10 mg twice daily. Following extraction, RNA underwent reverse transcription to cDNA, which served as the sequencing template. The protocol was immunoSEQ multiplex PCR, while the TCRdb copy is restricted to in-frame clones and leaves out a portion. The sample has around 170,000 clones, about half seen once. Sequencing was performed on CD8+ T cells sorted from blood, taken around week 54, from a patient treated with tofacitinib. The receptors derive from a human donor with alopecia areata.

CDR3 DNA: TGTGCCAGCAGCCAATCGGGTTCCTACAATGAGCAGTTCTTC. Translating it yields CASSQSGSYNEQFF. The gene calls are TRBV16 and TRBJ2-1; D gene ambiguous. V lost 0 bases and J lost 1, with 4 bases in between. The CDR3 has 14 amino acids. The germline CDR1 and CDR2 sequences are KGHSY and FQNENV.

This rearrangement joins TRBV10-3 to TRBJ2-7; 9 positions match TRBD2. The CDR3 has 14 residues. V gave up 2 bases and J gave up 3 bases; unmatched junction bases: 2. Germline loops: CDR1 ENHRY, CDR2 SYGVKD. The CDR3 sequence is CAISEGSGGYEQYF. CDR3 DNA: TGTGCCATCAGTGAGGGTAGCGGGGGCTACGAGCAGTACTTC.

The J gene is TRBJ1-5, the V gene TRBV19; 7 bases are shared with TRBD1. The CDR3 loop spans 17 amino acids. Germline V gene data show CDR1 as LNHDA and CDR2 as SQIVND (reference sequence). Losses at the gene ends were 4 bases for V and 0 bases for J; bases not matched to a gene: 9. The DNA for the CDR3 is TGTGCCAGTAGTACCCGACAGGGACGTGTTAGCAATCAGCCCCAGCATTTT. Protein product: CASSTRQGRVSNQPQHF.

This chain links TRBV9 with TRBJ2-4; tentatively, D is TRBD2 (6 bases). CDR1 SGDLS and CDR2 YYNGEE come from the germline V gene. The CDR3 sequence is 16 residues long. V shed 0 bases and J shed 1 base, with 11 bases lying between them. In nucleotides, the CDR3 is TGTGCCAGCAGCGTAGAGCTGGAGGGGGCCAAAAACATTCAGTACTTC. Its translation: CASSVELEGAKNIQYF.

This clone was detected only a few times. The chain links TRBV21-1 to TRBJ2-7; TRBD1, the table's D call, was not compared with the DNA. TRBV21-1 is marked as a pseudogene. The CDR3 extends over 19 amino acids. The DNA of the CDR3 is TGTGCCAGCAGCACAAACCAGGACAGGGATTATCTTAGCTCCTACGAGCAGTACTTC. Amino acid sequence: CASSTNQDRDYLSSYEQYF.

The V gene is TRBV27, the J gene TRBJ2-3; TRBD1 or TRBD2 may be the D gene (6 bases each). From germline, CDR1 is MNHEY and CDR2 SMNVEV (reference sequence). Trimming stripped 0 bases from V and 3 bases from J, with 13 bases between. This CDR3 is built from 16 residues. CDR3 in amino acids: CASSLSPGARTDTQYF. CDR3 nucleotides: TGTGCCAGCAGTTTATCTCCGGGGGCTAGGACAGATACGCAGTATTTT.

CDR3 sequence: CASSSTSGGGYEQYF. DNA of the CDR3: TGTGCCAGCAGTTCTACTAGCGGGGGGGGTTACGAGCAGTACTTC. V is TRBV27 and J is TRBJ2-7; TRBD2 matches at 13 bases. Germline-derived CDR1 and CDR2 are MNHEY and SMNVEV (reference sequence). V lost 4 bases to trimming and J lost 4 bases; unmatched junction nucleotides: 4. This CDR3 comprises 15 residues.

The rearrangement joins TRBV6-1 to TRBJ2-5, with D perhaps matching TRBD1 or TRBD2 (5 bases each). Trimming removed 6 bases at V and 2 bases at J, with 13 bases between. Germline V lookup: CDR1 MNHNS, CDR2 SASEGT. The CDR3 length is 14 residues. CDR3 DNA: TGTGCCAGCAGGGCCCCGGGACCTCAAGAGACCCAGTACTTC. This sequence encodes CASRAPGPQETQYF.

This clone was counted many times. V is TRBV6-4 and J is TRBJ2-3; TRBD2 matches 13 bases. CDR1 is MRHNA and CDR2 is SNTAGT in the germline V gene. V dropped 2 bases and J dropped 2; count of bases not matched to a gene: 1. CDR3 length equals 16 residues. The DNA of the CDR3 is TGTGCCAGCAGTGACACTAGCGGGGGGGCCACAGATACGCAGTATTTT. It yields the protein CASSDTSGGATDTQYF.

The chain recombines TRBV11-2 with TRBJ2-3; D is undetermined. CDR1 SGHAT and CDR2 FQNNGV come from the germline V gene. V lost 9 bases, J lost 2 bases, and 9 bases lay in between. CDR3 length equals 12 residues. The CDR3 loop is CASRYSTDTQYF. Here the CDR3 DNA reads TGTGCCAGTCGATATTCCACAGATACGCAGTATTTT.